This paragraph reports one TCR beta chain. Its antigen remains unidentified. This specimen comes from a study of graft-versus-host responses after intestinal transplantation. The overall study: Among the recipients, transplants were multivisceral, liver-intestinal, or isolated intestinal. Induction using anti-thymocyte globulin, followed by tacrolimus and steroids for around 3 years, was given to all recipients.

Measured with immunoSEQ multiplex PCR; TCRdb has only the in-frame clones, and not every one. The sample carries about 83,000 clones, approximately 88% recorded once. From germline, CDR1 is MNHEY and CDR2 SMNVEV (reference sequence). Trimming took 6 bases from V and 2 from J, leaving 14 bases between them. The CDR3 runs 15 residues. The sequence came from a human donor who received an intestinal transplant. The rearrangement uses TRBV27 and TRBJ2-1; D remains ambiguous. The sequencing used unstimulated CD4+ T cells sorted from spleen or lymph node cells, collected before intestinal transplant. The CDR3, as DNA: TGTGCCAGCAGGAGAGTCTCCTCTCCCTACAATGAGCAGTTCTTC. Its translation is CASRRVSSPYNEQFF.